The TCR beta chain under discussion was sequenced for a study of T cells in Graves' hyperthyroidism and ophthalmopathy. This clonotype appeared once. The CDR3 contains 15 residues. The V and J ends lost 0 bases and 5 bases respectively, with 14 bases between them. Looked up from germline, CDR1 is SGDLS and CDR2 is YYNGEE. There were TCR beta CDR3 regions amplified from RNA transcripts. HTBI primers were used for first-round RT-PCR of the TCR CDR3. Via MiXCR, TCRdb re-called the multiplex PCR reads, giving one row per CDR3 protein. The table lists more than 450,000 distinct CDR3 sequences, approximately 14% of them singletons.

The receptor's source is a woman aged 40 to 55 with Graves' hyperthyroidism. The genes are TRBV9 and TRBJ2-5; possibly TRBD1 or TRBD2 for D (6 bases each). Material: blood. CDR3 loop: CASSVGGGKGETQYF. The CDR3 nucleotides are TGTGCCAGCAGCGTAGGAGGGGGGAAGGGGGAGACCCAGTACTTC. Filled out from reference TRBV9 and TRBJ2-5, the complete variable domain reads DSGVTQTPKHLITATGQRVTLRCSPRSGDLSVYWYQQSLDQGLQFLIQYYNGEERAKGNILERFSAQQFPDLHSELNLSSLELGDSALYFCASSVGGGKGETQYFGPGTRLLVL.